A single sample gave rise to the 12 T cell receptor beta chains below, sequenced in a study of blood T cell repertoires in COVID-19. Produced via immunoSEQ multiplex PCR; TCRdb's table is partial and in-frame only. The data contain about 190,000 clones, around 86% of them singletons. Sequenced: peripheral blood. These receptors were collected from a man in his forties with acute or convalescent COVID-19.

The rearrangement uses TRBV11-2 and TRBJ2-4; no firm D call. This CDR3 has 14 amino acids. CDR1 SGHAT and CDR2 FQNNGV come from the germline V gene. V lost 3 bases, J lost 0 bases, and 6 bases lay in between. CDR3 bases: TGTGCCAGCAGCTTGGAGCTAGCCAAAAACATTCAGTACTTC. Encoded protein: CASSLELAKNIQYF.

The genes are TRBV7-9 and TRBJ2-7; D may be TRBD2 (5 bases). The V and J ends lost 3 bases and 6 bases respectively, with 21 bases between them. Germline V gene sequence: CDR1 SEHNR, CDR2 FQNEAQ (reference sequence). The CDR3 loop spans 16 amino acids. This chain's CDR3 is CASSLGLFGVVIEQYF. For the CDR3, the DNA is TGTGCCAGCAGCTTGGGTCTTTTCGGGGTCGTCATCGAGCAGTACTTC.

The chain combines TRBV7-9 with TRBJ2-5; D is perhaps TRBD1 (6 bases). In germline, CDR1 is SEHNR, CDR2 FQNEAQ (reference sequence). V was trimmed by 0 bases and J by 3 bases, leaving 8 bases between them. The CDR3 sequence is 14 residues long. The CDR3 sequence is CASSLATGKETQYF. The CDR3 DNA reads as TGTGCCAGCAGCTTAGCCACAGGGAAAGAGACCCAGTACTTC.

This chain joins TRBV9 and TRBJ1-2; D is perhaps TRBD1 (5 bases). The germline V gene encodes CDR1 SGDLS and CDR2 YYNGEE. The CDR3 has 17 amino acids. V was pared by 3 bases and J by 5 bases, with 23 bases between. CDR3 loop: CASSGPGWVSNEYGYTF. DNA of the CDR3: TGTGCCAGCAGCGGCCCAGGGTGGGTCTCAAATGAATATGGCTACACCTTC. The full variable domain, its missing parts supplied by reference TRBV9 and TRBJ1-2, is DSGVTQTPKHLITATGQRVTLRCSPRSGDLSVYWYQQSLDQGLQFLIQYYNGEERAKGNILERFSAQQFPDLHSELNLSSLELGDSALYFCASSGPGWVSNEYGYTFGSGTRLTVV.

The genes are TRBV19 and TRBJ2-5, with TRBD2 identical over 7 bases. CDR1 and CDR2 (germline): LNHDA, SQIVND (reference sequence). Trimming removed 1 base from V and 5 bases from J; junction bases left unmatched: 1. This CDR3 has 13 amino acids. CDR3 sequence reads: CASSIVGGETQYF. CDR3 nucleotides: TGTGCCAGTAGTATAGTCGGGGGGGAGACCCAGTACTTC. Based on the CDR3 plus reference TRBV19 and TRBJ2-5, the full variable domain is DGGITQSPKYLFRKEGQNVTLSCEQNLNHDAMYWYRQDPGQGLRLIYYSQIVNDFQKGDIAEGYSVSREKKESFPLTVTSAQKNPTAFYLCASSIVGGETQYFGPGTRLLVL.

The chain combines TRBV6-1 with TRBJ2-1; D might be TRBD2 (7 bases). Trimming stripped 11 bases from V and 4 bases from J, with 27 bases between. The V gene's germline CDR1 is MNHNS and CDR2 SASEGT. The CDR3 is 17 amino acids. CDR3 in amino acids: CARCGGPGGGPYNEQFF. The CDR3 coding sequence is TGTGCCCGCTGTGGGGGGCCGGGGGGCGGGCCTTACAATGAGCAGTTCTTC.

The V and J genes are TRBV21-1 and TRBJ2-7; TRBD1 reflects the table's D call only, with no check against the DNA. TRBV21-1 is a documented pseudogene. This CDR3 is built from 14 residues. The CDR3 DNA is TGTGCCAGCAGCCCACAGACAGAGTCCTACGAGCAGTACTTC. Translated: CASSPQTESYEQYF.

V is TRBV10-2 and J is TRBJ2-5; 15 nucleotides align to TRBD2. Trimming took 5 bases from V and 2 from J; bases not matched to a gene: 6. Germline CDR1 and CDR2: WSHSY and SAAADI. This CDR3 region has 17 residues. The CDR3 loop is CASSRTSGGAGQETQYF. The CDR3 DNA is TGCGCCAGCAGTAGGACTAGCGGGGGGGCCGGGCAAGAGACCCAGTACTTC.

The gene calls are TRBV5-1 and TRBJ2-7; 16 bases align to TRBD2. There are 18 residues in the CDR3. Germline loops: CDR1 SGHRS, CDR2 YFSETQ. V dropped 4 bases and J dropped 2; count of bases not matched to a gene: 9. CDR3 coding DNA: TGCGCCAGCAGCCCGTCCGGGACTAGCGGGGGGGCTACCTACGAGCAGTACTTC. The encoded protein is CASSPSGTSGGATYEQYF.

CDR3 DNA: TGTGCCAGCAGCCAATGGAAGGGGGACCTAGGTAACTCACCCCTCCACTTT. Protein: CASSQWKGDLGNSPLHF. The V and J genes are TRBV3-1 (or the pseudogene TRBV3-2) and TRBJ1-6; tentatively, D is TRBD1 (6 bases). Trimming cost V 2 bases and J 10 bases, with 21 bases left between them. CDR3 length equals 17 residues. The germline V gene encodes CDR1 LGHDT and CDR2 YNNKEL (reference sequence).

The V call is TRBV6-5, the J call TRBJ1-5; 8 bases align to TRBD1. Per the germline V gene, CDR1 is MNHEY and CDR2 is SVGAGI. The V and J ends lost 7 bases and 4 bases, in that order; junction bases with no gene match: 3. The CDR3 loop spans 13 amino acids. DNA for the CDR3: TGTGCCAGCAATAACAGGGGGAATCAGCCCCAGCATTTT. This translates into CASNNRGNQPQHF.

The chain links TRBV6-5 to TRBJ1-2; TRBD1 agrees at 10 bases. Germline CDR1 and CDR2: MNHEY and SVGAGI. There are 14 residues in the CDR3. The V segment lost 6 bases and the J segment 7 bases; nucleotides outside the gene matches: 8. DNA of the CDR3: TGTGCCAGCAGGGACGGGACAGGGGTATTTGGCTACACCTTC. Its protein is CASRDGTGVFGYTF.